This is a list of T cell receptor beta chains from one sample in a study of brain T cells in children with intractable seizures. Libraries were prepared by immunoSEQ multiplex PCR; TCRdb keeps only in-frame clonotypes and omits some of them. Here the sample spans 300,000 to 400,000 clones, about 93% being singletons. The material sequenced was peripheral blood, taken less than 6 months after surgery. Source of these receptors: a boy less than two years old with tuberous sclerosis and intractable seizures. Both conserved end residues are part of each CDR3. The order of the fields is D gene, clone size, V gene, J gene, CDR3 DNA, CDR3 protein. The D gene is left open where the match is weak. Size tells how often a clone was seen (once, few, many) or the class of an expanded clone, and some rows leave it out.

.	.	TRBV12-3/TRBV12-4	TRBJ2-5	TGTGCCAGCAGTTTAGCGCAGGGAGAGACCCAGTACTTC	CASSLAQGETQYF
.	.	TRBV27	TRBJ1-2	TGTGCCAGCAGTTTGTCGGCTCCAATAGGGAACTATGGCTACACCTTC	CASSLSAPIGNYGYTF
TRBD2	.	TRBV12-5	TRBJ2-7	TGTGCTAGTGGCCACGGGGGTCGGACTAGCGGGGCGTCCTCCTACGAGCAGTACTTC	CASGHGGRTSGASSYEQYF
.	once	TRBV5-1	TRBJ1-2	TGCGCCAGCAGCCCCTTAGACCCGGTCCCCACCAAATATGGCTACACCTTC	CASSPLDPVPTKYGYTF
TRBD2	.	TRBV2	TRBJ2-3	TGTGCCAGCAGTGGCCGGACTAGCGGGGGGGCCCCCAGCACAGATACGCAGTATTTT	CASSGRTSGGAPSTDTQYF
.	once	TRBV5-1	TRBJ1-2	TGCGCCAGCAGCTTGGGACAGAGATATGGCTACACCTTC	CASSLGQRYGYTF
TRBD2	.	TRBV10-3	TRBJ2-1	TGTGCCATCAGTGAGCACCCCCTCATAGCGGGCCCGACAGCGGGCTCCTACAATGAGCAGTTCTTC	CAISEHPLIAGPTAGSYNEQFF
.	.	TRBV21-1	TRBJ2-1	TGTGCCAGCAGCAAAAGGTCGACTAGCGGGATATCCTACAATGAGCAGTTCTTC	CASSKRSTSGISYNEQFF
.	.	TRBV7-2	TRBJ2-3	TGTGCCAGCAGCTTAGTCGGAAACTCAGGAGCAGATACGCAGTATTTT	CASSLVGNSGADTQYF
.	.	TRBV7-4	TRBJ1-1	TGTGCCAGCACCTGGACGAGAGGGCGTATTTCGAACACTGAAGCTTTCTTT	CASTWTRGRISNTEAFF
TRBD1	.	TRBV28	TRBJ1-5	TGTGCCAGCACTACCGCGGGACAGGGGGATCAGCCCCAGCATTTT	CASTTAGQGDQPQHF
.	.	TRBV5-4	TRBJ2-6	TGTGCCAGCAGCGCCGAGGGGTTAGAGGTCTCTGGGGCCAACGTCCTGACTTTC	CASSAEGLEVSGANVLTF
.	.	TRBV12-3/TRBV12-4	TRBJ1-3	TGTGCCAGCAGTCGGGGACGGGGAGACACCATATATTTT	CASSRGRGDTIYF
.	.	TRBV10-3	TRBJ1-4	TGTGCCATCAGTCAAGGACAGACTAATGAAAAACTGTTTTTT	CAISQGQTNEKLFF
.	.	TRBV19	TRBJ2-7	TGTGCCAGTATTACTGAGGGTCGTTCCTACGAGCAGTACTTC	CASITEGRSYEQYF
.	.	TRBV7-9	TRBJ1-2	TGTGCCAGCAGCTTACTTGGTGGCTACACCTTC	CASSLLGGYTF
TRBD2	.	TRBV6-5	TRBJ2-1	TGTGCCAGCAGTTCGCGGGAGGACTACAATGAGCAGTTCTTC	CASSSREDYNEQFF
.	.	TRBV2	TRBJ1-3	TGTGCCAGCAGAGGTGGGACTGGAAACACCATATATTTT	CASRGGTGNTIYF
.	few	TRBV7-9	TRBJ1-6	TGTGCCAGCAGCCCACAGGGCAGCTCCTATAATTCACCCCTCCACTTT	CASSPQGSSYNSPLHF
.	.	TRBV6-6	TRBJ2-7	TGTGCCAGCAGTGAGGACAGAAACTACTACGAGCAGTACTTC	CASSEDRNYYEQYF
TRBD2	.	TRBV9	TRBJ2-3	TGTGCCAGCAGCATTAGCGGGGGGGGCACAGATACGCAGTATTTT	CASSISGGGTDTQYF
.	.	TRBV5-5	TRBJ1-1	TGTGCCAGCAGCTCTGAGCAGGGAATGAACACTGAAGCTTTCTTT	CASSSEQGMNTEAFF
TRBD2	.	TRBV24-1	TRBJ2-5	TGTGCCACCAGTGATTCCAGCGGGAGTGGTTTGCCCCAGTACTTC	CATSDSSGSGLPQYF
.	.	TRBV5-4	TRBJ1-4	TGTGCCAGCAGCCTGTCCGGGGCCCAGGGTGAAAAACTGTTTTTT	CASSLSGAQGEKLFF
.	once	TRBV11-2	TRBJ1-1	TGTGCCAGCAGCTTAGGGCTCGGGGGGGCAACTGAAGCTTTCTTT	CASSLGLGGATEAFF
TRBD1	.	TRBV20-1	TRBJ2-7	TGCAGTGCTAGTCGGACAGGGGTCTACGAGCAGTACTTC	CSASRTGVYEQYF
TRBD1	.	TRBV7-3	TRBJ1-5	TGTGCCAGCAGCCTACAGGGGAGGGGTCAGCCCCAGCATTTT	CASSLQGRGQPQHF
TRBD1	.	TRBV6-4	TRBJ1-1	TGTGCCAGCAGCGCGTCAGACAGGGGGAACACTGAAGCTTTCTTT	CASSASDRGNTEAFF
.	.	TRBV19	TRBJ1-2	TGTGCCAGTACCCTAGGAAGGTCATATGGCTACACCTTC	CASTLGRSYGYTF
.	few	TRBV2	TRBJ1-2	TGTGCCAGCAGAACGGGAGGTGGCTACACCTTC	CASRTGGGYTF
TRBD1	.	TRBV28	TRBJ1-3	TGTGCCAGCAGTACTAGGCTACAGGGGGCGTCTGGAAACACCATATATTTT	CASSTRLQGASGNTIYF
.	.	TRBV5-5	TRBJ1-2	TGTGCCAGCAGAGACGGGACCTCCTATGGCTACACCTTC	CASRDGTSYGYTF
TRBD1	.	TRBV11-2	TRBJ2-7	TGTGCCAGCAGCCCCTCGACAGGGAGCTCCTACGAGCAGTACTTC	CASSPSTGSSYEQYF
TRBD2	.	TRBV9	TRBJ2-1	TGTGCCAGCAGCGTAGGACTAGCGAGTAATGAGCAGTTCTTC	CASSVGLASNEQFF
TRBD2	.	TRBV7-6	TRBJ2-3	TGTGCCAGCAGCTTTAGTGGGGGAGGGAGCACAGATACGCAGTATTTT	CASSFSGGGSTDTQYF
TRBD1	.	TRBV11-2	TRBJ2-7	TGTGCCAGCAGCTTAGATGGGACAGGGGACCCCTACGAGCAGTACTTC	CASSLDGTGDPYEQYF
.	.	TRBV11-2	TRBJ1-1	TGTGCCAGCAGCTTAGTCTCACTGAACACTGAAGCTTTCTTT	CASSLVSLNTEAFF
TRBD2	.	TRBV11-2	TRBJ2-1	TGTGCCAGCAGCTTAGGGACTAGCGGCTACAATGAGCAGTTCTTC	CASSLGTSGYNEQFF
TRBD1	.	TRBV10-2	TRBJ1-2	TGCGCCAGCAGTGGCCTGACAGGGTTAGATGGCTACACCTTC	CASSGLTGLDGYTF
.	.	TRBV12-3/TRBV12-4	TRBJ2-7	TGTGCCAGCGGGAGAGGAAGCTACGAGCAGTACTTC	CASGRGSYEQYF
.	.	TRBV30	TRBJ1-6	TGTGCCTGGAGTCACGGGGACACTTCACCCCTCCACTTT	CAWSHGDTSPLHF
.	.	TRBV9	TRBJ1-4	TGTGCCAGCAGCTCACTAGGGGCAACTAATGAAAAACTGTTTTTT	CASSSLGATNEKLFF
.	.	TRBV30	TRBJ1-4	TGTGCCTGGAGTTTAATAGGTTACAATGAAAAACTGTTTTTT	CAWSLIGYNEKLFF
.	.	TRBV27	TRBJ2-6	TGTGCCAGCAGCCACCGGTCCGGGGCCAACGTCCTGACTTTC	CASSHRSGANVLTF
.	.	TRBV19	TRBJ2-2	TGTGCCGTCTCACAGGGTCTTACCGGGGAGCTGTTTTTT	CAVSQGLTGELFF
.	.	TRBV5-1	TRBJ2-6	TGCGCCAGCAGCTTAAATAGGGTTGCCGGGGCCAACGTCCTGACTTTC	CASSLNRVAGANVLTF